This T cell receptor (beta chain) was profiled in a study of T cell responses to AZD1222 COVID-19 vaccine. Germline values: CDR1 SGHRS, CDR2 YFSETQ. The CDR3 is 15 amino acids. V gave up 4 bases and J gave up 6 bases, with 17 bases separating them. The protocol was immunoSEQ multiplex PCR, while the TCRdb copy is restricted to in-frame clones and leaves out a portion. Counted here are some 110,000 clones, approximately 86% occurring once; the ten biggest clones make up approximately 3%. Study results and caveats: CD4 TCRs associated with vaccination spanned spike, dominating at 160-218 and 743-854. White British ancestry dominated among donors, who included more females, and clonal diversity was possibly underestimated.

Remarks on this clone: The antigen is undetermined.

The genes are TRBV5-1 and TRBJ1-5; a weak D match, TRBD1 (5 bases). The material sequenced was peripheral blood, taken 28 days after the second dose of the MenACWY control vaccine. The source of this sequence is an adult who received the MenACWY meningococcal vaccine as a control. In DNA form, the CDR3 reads TGCGCCAGCAGCACCGGCGGCCCGGGGACTCAGCCCCAGCATTTT. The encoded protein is CASSTGGPGTQPQHF.